The 20 T cell receptor beta chains reported below all come from one sample, sequenced in a study of Ad26.COV2.S vaccination and SARS-CoV-2 variants. Treatment given: 15 to 20 received Ad26.COV2.S at low or high dose, single or two shots; five or six received placebo; per-sample allocation not given. On day 63 after the first injection, vaccine and placebo recipients gave samples. Clones were sequenced by immunoSEQ multiplex PCR, and TCRdb holds only the in-frame ones, with some missing. The sample yields some 290,000 clones, just over 85% seen once. The sample here was peripheral blood, taken in a trial of Ad26.COV2.S vaccine versus placebo. Source of these receptors: a person between 18 and 60 years old who received the Ad26.COV2.S COVID-19 vaccine or a placebo.

V usage is TRBV19 and J usage is TRBJ2-3; D not certain. Deletions cut 3 bases from V and 5 bases from J, with 12 bases between. The CDR3 is 14 residues long. CDR1 is LNHDA, CDR2 SQIVND, per germline (reference sequence). The CDR3 sequence is CASSIWSPGDTQYF. Here the CDR3 DNA reads TGTGCCAGTAGTATTTGGTCCCCCGGAGATACGCAGTATTTT.

CDR3: CASTRGAGSGGTDTQYF. Written as DNA, the CDR3 is TGCGCCAGCACGCGAGGAGCAGGGTCAGGAGGGACAGATACGCAGTATTTT. This sequence joins TRBV5-1 and TRBJ2-3, with TRBD2 as a possible D gene (6 bases). This CDR3 comprises 17 residues. V lost 6 bases and J 3 bases, leaving 23 bases between the germline ends. CDR1 and CDR2 from the germline V gene are SGHRS and YFSETQ. Supplemented by reference TRBV5-1 and TRBJ2-3, the full variable domain reads KAGVTQTPRYLIKTRGQQVTLSCSPISGHRSVSWYQQTPGQGLQFLFEYFSETQRNKGNFPGRFSGRQFSNSRSEMNVSTLELGDSALYLCASTRGAGSGGTDTQYFGPGTRLTVL.

There are many counts of this clone. The V gene is TRBV14, the J gene TRBJ1-6; D unresolved. Germline CDR1 is SGHDN and CDR2 is FVKESK. V lost 1 base, J lost 0 bases, and 10 bases lay in between. CDR3 length: 17 residues. The CDR3 sequence: CASSQAARGSYNSPLHF. The DNA of the CDR3 is TGTGCCAGCAGCCAAGCGGCGCGGGGCTCCTATAATTCACCCCTCCACTTT.

The chain is built from TRBV18 and TRBJ1-6; D gene uncertain. Trimming shortened V by 5 bases and J by 0 bases, and 14 bases separated the two germline ends. The CDR3 runs to 17 residues. Germline V gives CDR1 KGHSH, CDR2 LQKENI. CDR3: CASSVFSVSSYNSPLHF. DNA of the CDR3: TGTGCCAGCTCAGTGTTCAGTGTCAGCTCCTATAATTCACCCCTCCACTTT. Variable domain in full (rest from reference TRBV18 and TRBJ1-6): NAGVMQNPRHLVRRRGQEARLRCSPMKGHSHVYWYRQLPEEGLKFMVYLQKENIIDESGMPKERFSAEFPKEGPSILRIQQVVRGDSAAYFCASSVFSVSSYNSPLHFGNGTRLTVT.

In this sample, this clone turned up a few times. This chain connects TRBV6-5 to TRBJ1-2; D might be TRBD1 (5 bases). CDR3 length: 13 amino acids. Looked up from germline, CDR1 is MNHEY and CDR2 is SVGAGI. V was trimmed by 3 bases and J by 3 bases, leaving 8 bases between them. CDR3 sequence (DNA): TGTGCCAGCAGTTATGGGGGACACTATGGCTACACCTTC. Translation: CASSYGGHYGYTF.

The chain uses TRBV9 and TRBJ2-6; D may correspond to TRBD1 or TRBD2 (5 bases each). Trimming removed 4 bases from V and 0 bases from J, with 8 bases in between. Looked up from germline, CDR1 is SGDLS and CDR2 is YYNGEE. The CDR3 is made up of 15 amino acids. The CDR3 region is CASSPGGSGANVLTF. CDR3 coding DNA: TGTGCCAGCAGCCCTGGGGGCTCTGGGGCCAACGTCCTGACTTTC.

The chain is built from TRBV6-4 and TRBJ2-3, with no clear D. The CDR3 is 13 residues long. The germline V and J ends were trimmed by 4 bases and 1 base, with 6 bases remaining between them. Germline CDR1 MRHNA, CDR2 SNTAGT. CDR3 sequence: CASSARGTDTQYF. CDR3 nucleotides: TGTGCCAGCAGTGCACGTGGCACAGATACGCAGTATTTT.

This chain uses TRBV7-9 with TRBJ1-4; D uncertain. Germline V CDR1 and CDR2: SEHNR, FQNEAQ (reference sequence). This CDR3 contains 12 residues. V lost 1 base and J lost 6, with 3 bases in between. CDR3 DNA sequence: TGTGCCAGCAGCTTAGGTGATGAAAAACTGTTTTTT. This codes for CASSLGDEKLFF.

This clone was observed a few times. This chain uses TRBV29-1 with TRBJ1-1; 7 positions agree with TRBD1. The ends lost 6 bases at V and 2 bases at J; junction bases unmatched: 6. The CDR3 has 13 residues. Germline lookup yields CDR1 SQVTM and CDR2 ANQGSEA. CDR3 bases: TGCAGCGTCGAACAGGGGCAAAACACTGAAGCTTTCTTT. Translating gives CSVEQGQNTEAFF.

The V gene is TRBV4-1, the J gene TRBJ2-2; D tentatively fits TRBD1 or TRBD2 (5 bases each). V gave up 5 bases and J gave up 3 bases, with 13 bases separating them. Germline values: CDR1 MGHRA, CDR2 YSYEKL. CDR3 length: 15 residues. CDR3 DNA: TGCGCCAGCAGCTCCGGGACCCAGTACACCGGGGAGCTGTTTTTT. Protein sequence: CASSSGTQYTGELFF.

The genes are TRBV30 and TRBJ1-2; no clear D. V was pared by 0 bases and J by 7 bases, with 9 bases between. The CDR3 sequence is 12 residues long. Germline V gives CDR1 GTSNPN, CDR2 SVGIG (reference sequence). The CDR3 loop reads CAWSVGTVGYTF. The DNA of the CDR3 is TGTGCCTGGAGTGTAGGTACGGTTGGCTACACCTTC.

The genes are TRBV5-4 and TRBJ2-3, with 11 nucleotides matching TRBD2. The CDR3 loop spans 17 amino acids. Germline V gives CDR1 SGHNT, CDR2 YYREEE (reference sequence). V was clipped by 0 bases and J by 4 bases; unmatched bases: 7. CDR3 sequence (DNA): TGTGCCAGCAGCTTGGGAGGTAGCGGGGGGGCCTCAGATACGCAGTATTTT. It is translated as CASSLGGSGGASDTQYF.

This clone was found once. J is TRBJ1-3 and V is TRBV9, with a possible D match to TRBD1 (6 bases). CDR3 length: 16 amino acids. Trimming took 0 bases from V and 4 from J, leaving 14 bases between them. Per germline, CDR1 SGDLS and CDR2 YYNGEE. The CDR3 DNA reads as TGTGCCAGCAGCGTAGCTTCTACAGGGACCGGAAACACCATATATTTT. It specifies CASSVASTGTGNTIYF.

This rearrangement joins TRBV18 to TRBJ2-7, with 9 nucleotides matching TRBD1. With 4 bases clipped from V and 4 bases from J, the junction kept 11 bases outside the gene matches. The CDR3 consists of 16 residues. Per the germline V gene, CDR1 is KGHSH and CDR2 is LQKENI. CDR3 protein: CASSLFPRQGEYEQYF. Here the CDR3 DNA reads TGTGCCAGCTCACTATTCCCGAGACAGGGGGAATACGAGCAGTACTTC.

This chain joins TRBV29-1 and TRBJ1-1; TRBD1 might be the D (5 bases). CDR1 and CDR2 (germline): SQVTM, ANQGSEA. The CDR3 is 13 amino acids. V was clipped by 2 bases and J by 5 bases, with 12 bases between them. As DNA, the CDR3 is TGCAGCGTTGAAAGTCTAAAGGGGACTGAAGCTTTCTTT. Its translation is CSVESLKGTEAFF.

The chain links TRBV30 to TRBJ2-7, with 10 nucleotides matching TRBD2. Germline CDR1 and CDR2: GTSNPN and SVGIG (reference sequence). The ends lost 0 bases at V and 7 bases at J; junction bases unmatched: 12. The CDR3 has 16 amino acids. The CDR3 DNA follows: TGTGCCTGGAGTGTAGGAGTGACTAGCGGGTTAGGGGAGCAGTACTTC. Amino acids: CAWSVGVTSGLGEQYF.

CDR3 DNA: TGTGCCAGTAGCCCTCGGGCTTACAATGAGCAGTTCTTC. Protein sequence: CASSPRAYNEQFF. The chain combines TRBV19 with TRBJ2-1; D is ambiguous. This CDR3 is 13 amino acids long. Germline CDR1 and CDR2: LNHDA and SQIVND (reference sequence). V lost 6 bases and J lost 4, with 10 bases in between.

This clone occurred a few times. The chain carries TRBV14 and TRBJ2-1; TRBD2 agrees at 10 bases. The CDR3 length is 17 residues. The germline V gene has CDR1 SGHDN and CDR2 FVKESK. The J segment lost 9 bases and the V segment lost 4 bases, leaving 15 bases of the junction unmatched. The DNA for the CDR3 is TGTGCCAGCAGCCTAAAGACCCCAGCGGGGGGGCCGGGTGAGCAGTTCTTC. This gives the protein CASSLKTPAGGPGEQFF.

This chain uses TRBV5-6 with TRBJ1-2, with no clear D. Germline CDR1 SGHDT, CDR2 YYEEEE. This CDR3 region has 13 residues. V lost 6 bases and J lost 3, with 12 bases in between. This CDR3 is CASIRTGYYGYTF. The CDR3 DNA sequence: TGTGCCAGCATCCGGACTGGATACTATGGCTACACCTTC.

J is TRBJ2-1 and V is TRBV7-2; no clear D. The germline gives CDR1 SGHTA, CDR2 FQGNSA. CDR3 length: 14 residues. V shed 5 bases and J shed 4 bases, with 12 bases lying between them. The CDR3 region is CASSEVMVYNEQFF. CDR3 nucleotide sequence: TGTGCCAGCAGCGAGGTAATGGTTTACAATGAGCAGTTCTTC. The full variable domain, its missing parts supplied by reference TRBV7-2 and TRBJ2-1, is GAGVSQSPSNKVTEKGKDVELRCDPISGHTALYWYRQSLGQGLEFLIYFQGNSAPDKSGLPSDRFSAERTGGSVSTLTIQRTQQEDSAVYLCASSEVMVYNEQFFGPGTRLTVL.